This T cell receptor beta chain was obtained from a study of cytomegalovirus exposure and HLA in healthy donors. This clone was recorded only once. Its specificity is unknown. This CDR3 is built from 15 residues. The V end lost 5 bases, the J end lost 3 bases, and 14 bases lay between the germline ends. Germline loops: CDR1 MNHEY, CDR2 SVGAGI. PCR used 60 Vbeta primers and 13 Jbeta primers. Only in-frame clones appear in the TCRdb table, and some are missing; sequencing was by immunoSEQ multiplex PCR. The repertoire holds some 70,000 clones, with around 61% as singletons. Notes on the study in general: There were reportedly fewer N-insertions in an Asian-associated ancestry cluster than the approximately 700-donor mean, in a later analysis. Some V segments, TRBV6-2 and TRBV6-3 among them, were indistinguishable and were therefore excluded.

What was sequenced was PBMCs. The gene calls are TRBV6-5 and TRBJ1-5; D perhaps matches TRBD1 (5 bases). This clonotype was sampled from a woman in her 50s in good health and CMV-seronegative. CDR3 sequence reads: CASSPAGFNNQPQHF. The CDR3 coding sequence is TGTGCCAGCAGTCCTGCAGGGTTTAACAATCAGCCCCAGCATTTT.